This T cell receptor (beta chain) was recorded in a study of patients and donors after allogeneic stem cell transplantation. Trimming took 5 bases from V and 1 from J; bases not matched to a gene: 14. Per the germline V gene, CDR1 is SGHTA and CDR2 is FQGNSA. The CDR3 length is 18 residues. TCRdb fed the RT-PCR reads into MiXCR, producing one record per CDR3 protein. This table holds 400 or so distinct CDR3 sequences, roughly 1.2% found once. This clonotype is labeled large. This clonotype was sampled from a human donor who was either an allogeneic HSCT recipient or a stem cell or donor lymphocyte infusion donor (not recorded which). It is not recorded whose cells these are; they may come from a transplant donor. The chain employs TRBV7-2 and TRBJ2-3; 8 bases align to TRBD1. Sequenced input: blood, either unsorted or a sorted T cell fraction (not recorded which). CDR3: CASSPWTGRGGGTDTQYF. CDR3 sequence (DNA): TGTGCCAGCAGCCCCTGGACAGGGCGTGGGGGCGGCACAGATACGCAGTATTTT.